This entry lists 20 T cell receptor beta chains sequenced from one sample in a study of OX40 agonist ivuxolimab in advanced cancers. Produced via immunoSEQ multiplex PCR; TCRdb's table is partial and in-frame only. The repertoire consists of 38,000 or so clones, with about 88% occurring once and the leading ten covering roughly 40%. Sequenced here: CD4+ or CD8+ T cells sorted from blood, sampled in a trial of the OX40 agonist ivuxolimab. Receptors were obtained from an adult with an advanced solid tumor such as melanoma, head and neck, liver or kidney cancer.

This chain connects TRBV7-6 to TRBJ2-2; D not certain. The length of the CDR3 is 14 residues. Germline CDR1 reads SGHVS; CDR2 reads FNYEAQ. V was clipped by 1 base and J by 6 bases, with 9 bases between them. The CDR3: CASSLGSTAGELFF. The CDR3 region has the DNA TGTGCCAGCAGCTTAGGATCGACCGCCGGGGAGCTGTTTTTT.

V gene TRBV25-1 combines with J gene TRBJ2-5; D gene uncertain. Per the germline V gene, CDR1 is MGHDK and CDR2 is SYGVNS. Between the trimmed V and J ends, which lost 5 bases and 5 bases, there was a span of 3 bases. The CDR3 sequence is 10 residues long. The CDR3 spells CASSHETQYF. The CDR3 nucleotides are TGTGCCAGCAGTCACGAGACCCAGTACTTC. Drawing the rest from reference TRBV25-1 and TRBJ2-5, the complete variable domain is EADIYQTPRYLVIGTGKKITLECSQTMGHDKMYWYQQDPGMELHLIHYSYGVNSTEKGDLSSESTVSRIRTEHFPLTLESARPSHTSQYLCASSHETQYFGPGTRLLVL.

The V gene is TRBV6-1, the J gene TRBJ2-7; tentative D call: TRBD1 (6 bases). This CDR3 is built from 14 residues. Trimming shortened V by 7 bases and J by 4 bases, and 17 bases separated the two germline ends. Germline values: CDR1 MNHNS, CDR2 SASEGT. The CDR3 region is CASTLRDTFYEQYF. The CDR3 DNA is TGTGCCAGCACGCTCCGGGACACCTTTTACGAGCAGTACTTC.

The J gene is TRBJ1-1, the V gene TRBV7-9, with unresolved D. CDR1 SEHNR and CDR2 FQNEAQ come from the germline V gene (reference sequence). The CDR3 covers 14 residues. Between the trimmed V and J ends, which lost 4 bases and 2 bases, there was a span of 11 bases. This CDR3 reads CASSSPGPNTEAFF. DNA for the CDR3: TGTGCCAGCAGCTCACCCGGCCCCAACACTGAAGCTTTCTTT.

The J gene is TRBJ2-1, the V gene TRBV4-3; D not certain. The V gene lost 1 base and the J gene lost 4 bases, with 11 bases spanning the gap. The germline V gene encodes CDR1 LGHNA and CDR2 YSLEER. The CDR3 is made up of 15 amino acids. The CDR3 nucleotides read TGCGCCAGCAGCCAAGCCGGGCAAGCGTACAATGAGCAGTTCTTC. This gives the protein CASSQAGQAYNEQFF.

The chain combines TRBV18 with TRBJ2-5; perhaps TRBD2 as D (5 bases). The CDR3 has 12 amino acids. V was shortened by 4 bases and J by 8 bases, with 11 bases between the two germline ends. Germline V lookup: CDR1 KGHSH, CDR2 LQKENI. The CDR3 spells CASSQDEGTQYF. CDR3 nucleotide sequence: TGTGCCAGCTCACAAGATGAGGGAACCCAGTACTTC.

V gene TRBV6-4 combines with J gene TRBJ2-5, with 15 bases fitting TRBD2. Germline V gives CDR1 MRHNA, CDR2 SNTAGT. This CDR3 has 16 residues. The V and J ends lost 4 bases and 5 bases, in that order; junction bases with no gene match: 5. The CDR3 DNA sequence: TGTGCCAGCAGTGGAGGACTAGCGGGGGGGCAGGAGACCCAGTACTTC. It codes for CASSGGLAGGQETQYF.

The chain links TRBV7-8 to TRBJ2-7; possibly TRBD2 for D (5 bases). The CDR3 consists of 14 residues. Trimming took off 3 bases at V and 3 bases at J, with 12 bases between the two ends. The germline V gene has CDR1 SGHVS and CDR2 FQNEAQ. The CDR3 here is CASSLERELYEQYF. The CDR3 nucleotides are TGTGCCAGCAGCTTGGAGAGGGAGCTCTACGAGCAGTACTTC.

The gene calls are TRBV14 and TRBJ1-1, with D perhaps matching TRBD1 (5 bases). The CDR3 extends over 14 amino acids. CDR1 and CDR2 (germline): SGHDN, FVKESK. The V end was cut by 4 bases, the J end by 0 bases, with 9 bases between. CDR3 amino acids: CASSLMGLNTEAFF. The CDR3 nucleotides are TGTGCCAGCAGCCTTATGGGGCTGAACACTGAAGCTTTCTTT.

In its sample, this clone ranks as medium-sized (0.01 to 0.1%). The chain links TRBV4-2 to TRBJ2-7; TRBD2 is a possible D gene (5 bases). The CDR3 spans 17 residues. V was pared by 4 bases and J by 1 base, with 20 bases between. Germline V gives CDR1 LGHNA, CDR2 YNFKEQ. The CDR3 protein is CASSPLDILSASYEQYF. The CDR3 DNA is TGTGCCAGCAGCCCCCTCGATATACTTAGCGCGTCCTACGAGCAGTACTTC.

The V and J genes are TRBV15 and TRBJ2-3; D is possibly TRBD2 (6 bases). CDR1 and CDR2 from the germline V gene are LNHNV and YYDKDF (reference sequence). The CDR3 runs 13 residues. V lost 6 bases and J 4 bases, leaving 11 bases between the germline ends. CDR3 bases: TGTGCCACCAGTACGACTAGTCCAGATACGCAGTATTTT. Translation gives CATSTTSPDTQYF.

The gene calls are TRBV28 and TRBJ1-4; TRBD1 might be the D (5 bases). The CDR3 loop spans 16 amino acids. The V and J ends lost 4 bases and 8 bases respectively, with 20 bases between them. Germline lookup yields CDR1 MDHEN and CDR2 SYDVKM. CDR3 loop: CASSSEHLRQLEKLFF. CDR3 sequence (DNA): TGTGCCAGCAGTTCCGAGCACCTGCGACAGCTCGAAAAACTGTTTTTT.

The rearrangement joins TRBV28 to TRBJ2-7; 10 bases are shared with TRBD1. Germline assignment: CDR1 MDHEN and CDR2 SYDVKM. After removal of 5 bases from V and 5 bases from J, the junction contained 6 bases not matched to a gene. CDR3 length: 14 amino acids. CDR3 coding DNA: TGTGCCAGCAGTCCCGACAGGGGGCGAAACGAGCAGTACTTC. This encodes CASSPDRGRNEQYF.

V is TRBV19 and J is TRBJ1-5, with D unclear. This CDR3 spans 15 amino acids. Deletions cut 0 bases from V and 10 bases from J, with 16 bases between. CDR1 LNHDA and CDR2 SQIVND come from the germline V gene (reference sequence). CDR3 nucleotide sequence: TGTGCCAGTAGTATAGAAGTCCTAATGGGTGATCCCCAGCATTTT. This codes for CASSIEVLMGDPQHF.

CDR3 DNA: TGCGCCAGCAGCCCAAATACCGGGATCCCGGTTTTCTTT. Translating gives CASSPNTGIPVFF. J is TRBJ1-1 and V is TRBV4-3; D is undetermined. Germline CDR1 is LGHNA and CDR2 is YSLEER. Trimming stripped 4 bases from V and 13 bases from J, with 19 bases between. The CDR3 is 13 amino acids.

The chain employs TRBV14 and TRBJ2-1; TRBD1 might be the D (6 bases). CDR1 is SGHDN, CDR2 FVKESK, per germline. The CDR3 is 13 residues long. Trimming took 2 bases from V and 10 from J, leaving 12 bases between them. This CDR3 is CASSQLRGWEQFF. DNA of the CDR3: TGTGCCAGCAGCCAACTCAGGGGTTGGGAGCAGTTCTTC.

CDR3 bases: TGCGCCAGCAGCCAAGATGGGGAGCCCCTCCTAGCGGAGAGCACAGATACGCAGTATTTT. Translating gives CASSQDGEPLLAESTDTQYF. This chain links TRBV4-3 with TRBJ2-3; 7 bases align to TRBD2. V lost 0 bases to trimming and J lost 0 bases; unmatched junction nucleotides: 15. The CDR3 sequence is 20 residues long. The germline V gene has CDR1 LGHNA and CDR2 YSLEER.

This sequence joins TRBV6-1 and TRBJ1-1; D is undetermined. This CDR3 contains 12 residues. V gave up 3 bases and J gave up 4 bases, with 6 bases separating them. Germline assignment: CDR1 MNHNS and CDR2 SASEGT. This chain's CDR3 is CASSDIGTEAFF. CDR3 DNA: TGTGCCAGCAGTGATATAGGCACTGAAGCTTTCTTT.

This chain joins TRBV6-6 and TRBJ2-1; 7 bases align to TRBD1. The CDR3 covers 15 residues. J gave up 4 bases and V 5 bases, and 8 bases lay outside the gene matches. CDR1 is MNHNY and CDR2 is SVGAGI in the germline V gene (reference sequence). The CDR3 DNA sequence: TGTGCCAGCAGTAACCGACAGGGCCAATACAATGAGCAGTTCTTC. Its translation: CASSNRQGQYNEQFF.

Of note for this clone: Other DNA sequences within the sample encode an identical CDR3. This rearrangement joins TRBV7-9 to TRBJ2-2; D is uncertain. V gave up 3 bases and J gave up 1 base, with 9 bases separating them. CDR3 length equals 15 residues. Germline CDR1 SEHNR, CDR2 FQNEAQ (reference sequence). Written as DNA, the CDR3 is TGTGCCAGCAGCTTTTGGACGGGGAACACCGGGGAGCTGTTTTTT. Translated: CASSFWTGNTGELFF.